This TCR beta chain was sequenced during a study of T cell repertoires in cytomegalovirus infection. Study at large: HLA-B-restricted CMV epitopes that are well studied, plus recently identified HLA-C-restricted ones, were used by the study. An indication of both CMV infection and matching HLA type came from public TCR beta signatures. Study observations and caveats: Accumulated public TCR beta family frequency recognized individuals carrying CMV together with the relevant HLA. HLA-C-restricted, CMV-specific TCR beta clonotypes were dominant ex vivo.

MiXCR was run by TCRdb on the reads, yielding one entry per CDR3 protein. The sample shows hundreds of thousands of distinct CDR3 sequences, more than 25% of them seen only once. V was clipped by 3 bases and J by 3 bases, with 26 bases between them. The CDR3 covers 19 residues. CDR1 is MNHEY and CDR2 is SMNVEV in the germline V gene (reference sequence). With regard to this clonotype: Its antigen is still unknown.

The sequence was obtained from a human donor in good health (CMV status not recorded). Some clones in this sample may be carry-over from other donors' samples. Sample: cultured CD8+ T cells from PBMCs, taken from culture after CMV antigen stimulation. V and J are TRBV27 and TRBJ1-1; D might be TRBD1 (6 bases). The CDR3 DNA reads TGTGCCAGCAGTTTCTCCGGGACACTCTTACAGGCGGGGTACACTGAAGCTTTCTTT. This gives the protein CASSFSGTLLQAGYTEAFF.